The 23 T cell receptor beta chains below come from one sample, sequenced in a study of T cell changes during pregnancy in multiple sclerosis. The protocol was immunoSEQ multiplex PCR, while the TCRdb copy is restricted to in-frame clones and leaves out a portion. The repertoire holds some 99,000 clones, with over 85% as singletons. The sequenced sample was peripheral blood, obtained after pregnancy. Source of these receptors: a female donor with multiple sclerosis, enrolled in a pregnancy study.

This clone came up a few times. The chain has TRBV13 and TRBJ1-1; the D gene is possibly TRBD1 (6 bases). Germline CDR1 is PRHDT and CDR2 is FYEKMQ (reference sequence). The CDR3 runs 13 residues. With 2 bases removed from V and 4 bases from J, the gap between germline ends came to 8 bases. The CDR3: CASSLTGFTEAFF. CDR3 bases: TGTGCCAGCAGCTTAACAGGGTTCACTGAAGCTTTCTTT.

V gene TRBV5-8 combines with J gene TRBJ2-2; D is perhaps TRBD2 (6 bases). V lost 7 bases to trimming and J lost 2 bases, with 9 bases between them. The germline V gene has CDR1 SGHTS and CDR2 YDEGEE. CDR3 size: 13 residues. For the CDR3, the DNA is TGTGCCAGCGGGGAGGTAAACACCGGGGAGCTGTTTTTT. It yields the protein CASGEVNTGELFF. The full variable domain, in which reference TRBV5-8 and TRBJ2-2 provide the parts outside the CDR3, is EAGVTQSPTHLIKTRGQQATLRCSPISGHTSVYWYQQALGLGLQFLLWYDEGEERNRGNFPPRFSGRQFPNYSSELNVNALELEDSALYLCASGEVNTGELFFGEGSRLTVL.

V gene TRBV19 combines with J gene TRBJ1-1, with D perhaps matching TRBD1 (5 bases). Trimming left V 3 bases short and J 0 bases short, with 20 bases between. Per germline, CDR1 LNHDA and CDR2 SQIVND (reference sequence). CDR3 size: 18 residues. The CDR3 DNA follows: TGTGCCAGTAGTATTTGGGGGGACCCACTTCCACTGAACACTGAAGCTTTCTTT. It encodes CASSIWGDPLPLNTEAFF.

This chain links TRBV10-3 with TRBJ1-5, with TRBD1 identical over 8 bases. The CDR3 loop spans 15 amino acids. Trimming cost V 0 bases and J 9 bases; bases outside gene matches: 7. Germline CDR1 is ENHRY and CDR2 is SYGVKD. In DNA, the CDR3 is TGTGCCATCAGTGAGTCGGCAGGGGGCTATTGGCCCCAGCATTTT. This gives the protein CAISESAGGYWPQHF.

CDR3 coding DNA: TGTGCCAGCAGCCCCGACAGCGCGAACACCGGGGAGCTGTTTTTT. This sequence encodes CASSPDSANTGELFF. The V gene is TRBV11-2, the J gene TRBJ2-2, with D tentatively TRBD1 (5 bases). V was trimmed by 5 bases and J by 0 bases, leaving 10 bases between them. From germline, CDR1 is SGHAT and CDR2 FQNNGV. This CDR3 comprises 15 residues.

This chain links TRBV10-3 with TRBJ2-7; 7 bases align to TRBD2. Losses at the gene ends were 4 bases for V and 4 bases for J; bases not matched to a gene: 10. Germline V CDR1 and CDR2: ENHRY, SYGVKD. CDR3 length: 15 residues. CDR3 DNA sequence: TGTGCCATCAGTGGTCCCGGACTAGTTATGTACGAGCAGTACTTC. This sequence encodes CAISGPGLVMYEQYF.

The CDR3 DNA reads as TGTGCCAGCAGCCCCCCCACCCCGGCTAGCGGGAGGGGAGAGACCCAGTACTTC. Protein sequence: CASSPPTPASGRGETQYF. This chain links TRBV9 with TRBJ2-5, with TRBD2 identical over 12 bases. Germline assignment: CDR1 SGDLS and CDR2 YYNGEE. V was pared by 4 bases and J by 4 bases, with 14 bases of the junction left unmatched. The CDR3 loop spans 18 amino acids. The complete variable domain, with remaining parts taken from reference TRBV9 and TRBJ2-5, reads DSGVTQTPKHLITATGQRVTLRCSPRSGDLSVYWYQQSLDQGLQFLIQYYNGEERAKGNILERFSAQQFPDLHSELNLSSLELGDSALYFCASSPPTPASGRGETQYFGPGTRLLVL.

The chain carries TRBV6-5 and TRBJ2-2, with TRBD1 matching 7 bases. Germline V gives CDR1 MNHEY, CDR2 SVGAGI. The length of the CDR3 is 14 residues. V lost 2 bases to trimming and J lost 5 bases; unmatched junction nucleotides: 2. CDR3: CASSYAGGTGELFF. As DNA, the CDR3 is TGTGCCAGCAGTTACGCAGGGGGTACCGGGGAGCTGTTTTTT.

The V and J genes are TRBV19 and TRBJ2-1; the match to TRBD2 covers 13 bases. CDR3 size: 15 residues. Germline V gene lookup returns CDR1 LNHDA and CDR2 SQIVND (reference sequence). V lost 8 bases and J lost 4; bases outside the gene matches: 5. The CDR3 DNA sequence: TGTGCCAGTGGACTAGCGGGAGTCGGTTACAATGAGCAGTTCTTC. This encodes CASGLAGVGYNEQFF.

The genes are TRBV19 and TRBJ2-6; D gene uncertain. V shed 2 bases and J shed 0 bases, with 11 bases lying between them. This CDR3 is 17 amino acids long. CDR1 LNHDA and CDR2 SQIVND come from the germline V gene (reference sequence). The CDR3 DNA sequence: TGTGCCAGTAGTATACTAGTTGTCCTCTCTGGGGCCAACGTCCTGACTTTC. It yields the protein CASSILVVLSGANVLTF.

The V and J genes are TRBV28 and TRBJ2-7; D is possibly TRBD2 (5 bases). Germline V gene data show CDR1 as MDHEN and CDR2 as SYDVKM. This CDR3 is 15 amino acids long. V gave up 7 bases and J gave up 0 bases, with 16 bases separating them. CDR3 bases: TGTGCCAGCACCCGCTCCGGGGTAACCTCCTACGAGCAGTACTTC. This gives the protein CASTRSGVTSYEQYF.

V gene TRBV13 combines with J gene TRBJ2-2; 8 bases match TRBD1. The J segment lost 1 base and the V segment lost 6 bases, leaving 7 bases of the junction unmatched. The V gene's germline CDR1 is PRHDT and CDR2 FYEKMQ (reference sequence). The CDR3 loop spans 16 amino acids. CDR3 coding DNA: TGTGCCAGCAGGGTCACCAGGGGGCAGAACACCGGGGAGCTGTTTTTT. This translates into CASRVTRGQNTGELFF.

The chain joins TRBV9 to TRBJ2-1; D unclear. The ends were cut back, 0 bases at V and 0 bases at J, with 10 bases in the middle. This CDR3 spans 16 amino acids. The germline CDR1 and CDR2 sequences are SGDLS and YYNGEE. For the CDR3, the DNA is TGTGCCAGCAGCGTAGACCCCGATAGCTCCTACAATGAGCAGTTCTTC. This translates into CASSVDPDSSYNEQFF.

V gene TRBV7-9 combines with J gene TRBJ2-7, with D tentatively TRBD1 (5 bases). The length of the CDR3 is 13 residues. V was cut by 5 bases and J by 5 bases, with 13 bases left in between. From germline, CDR1 is SEHNR and CDR2 FQNEAQ (reference sequence). The CDR3: CASSQGFGHEQYF. The CDR3 bases are TGTGCCAGCAGCCAGGGTTTCGGGCACGAGCAGTACTTC.

The genes are TRBV5-6 and TRBJ2-2; TRBD1 agrees at 7 bases. J lost 6 bases, V lost 4 bases, and 6 bases had no gene match. The CDR3 spans 14 residues. Germline lookup yields CDR1 SGHDT and CDR2 YYEEEE. In nucleotides, the CDR3 is TGTGCCAGCAGCCGATCAGGGGGATCCGGGGAGCTGTTTTTT. It translates to CASSRSGGSGELFF. Looking up the rest from reference TRBV5-6 and TRBJ2-2 gives the full variable domain: DAGVTQSPTHLIKTRGQQVTLRCSPKSGHDTVSWYQQALGQGPQFIFQYYEEEERQRGNFPDRFSGHQFPNYSSELNVNALLLGDSALYLCASSRSGGSGELFFGEGSRLTVL.

This chain uses TRBV30 with TRBJ2-7; possible D gene TRBD2, 6 bases. This CDR3 has 12 amino acids. The germline CDR1 and CDR2 sequences are GTSNPN and SVGIG (reference sequence). V was cut by 2 bases and J by 1 base, with 6 bases left in between. CDR3 sequence: CAWSRGSYEQYF. CDR3 nucleotides: TGTGCCTGGAGTCGGGGGTCCTACGAGCAGTACTTC. Full variable domain (missing parts from reference TRBV30 and TRBJ2-7): SQTIHQWPATLVQPVGSPLSLECTVEGTSNPNLYWYRQAAGRGLQLLFYSVGIGQISSEVPQNLSASRPQDRQFILSSKKLLLSDSGFYLCAWSRGSYEQYFGPGTRLTVT.

This chain links TRBV6-5 with TRBJ2-1; TRBD2 aligns across 10 bases. Germline V lookup: CDR1 MNHEY, CDR2 SVGAGI. The CDR3 is 15 amino acids. With V trimmed by 7 bases and J by 7 bases, 10 bases remained unmatched. CDR3 coding DNA: TGTGCCAGCACGCATCGGACTAGCGGAGCAAATGAGCAGTTCTTC. Its translation: CASTHRTSGANEQFF.

The gene calls are TRBV19 and TRBJ2-7, with D possibly TRBD1 on 6 matching bases. V lost 0 bases and J lost 5, with 14 bases in between. The length of the CDR3 is 15 residues. CDR1 is LNHDA, CDR2 SQIVND, per germline (reference sequence). The CDR3 coding sequence is TGTGCCAGTAGTATAGAGGCAGGGGTAACGGACGAGCAGTACTTC. Protein sequence: CASSIEAGVTDEQYF.

The CDR3 loop reads CASSHLGQGTLNEQFF. CDR3 bases: TGCGCCAGCAGCCACCTCGGACAGGGGACATTAAATGAGCAGTTCTTC. This chain links TRBV4-1 with TRBJ2-1, with TRBD1 identical over 9 bases. The trim removed 3 bases at V and 7 bases at J, leaving 10 bases unmatched. This CDR3 spans 16 amino acids. Looked up from germline, CDR1 is MGHRA and CDR2 is YSYEKL.

The chain combines TRBV6-5 with TRBJ2-7; D is unclear. There are 14 residues in the CDR3. Trimming pared 2 bases from V and 1 base from J, leaving 9 bases between. The germline V gene has CDR1 MNHEY and CDR2 SVGAGI. The CDR3 loop reads CASSYRLGSYEQYF. CDR3 bases: TGTGCCAGCAGTTACCGGCTCGGGTCCTACGAGCAGTACTTC.

V usage is TRBV29-1 and J usage is TRBJ1-2; TRBD1 matches at 7 bases. Trimming at V came to 4 bases and at J to 5 bases, leaving 19 bases not matched to a gene. This CDR3 has 17 residues. Per the germline V gene, CDR1 is SQVTM and CDR2 is ANQGSEA. CDR3 in amino acids: CSVGVIGEHRGAYGYTF. In nucleotides, the CDR3 is TGCAGCGTTGGAGTCATTGGGGAACACAGGGGTGCATATGGCTACACCTTC.

This sequence joins TRBV6-1 and TRBJ2-1, with D unresolved. Per germline, CDR1 MNHNS and CDR2 SASEGT. This CDR3 spans 11 amino acids. V was clipped by 7 bases and J by 8 bases, with 9 bases between them. Here the CDR3 reads CASNRVDEQFF. In DNA form, the CDR3 reads TGTGCCAGCAACCGGGTAGATGAGCAGTTCTTC.

The DNA for the CDR3 is TGTGCCAGTAGCCCGGGACACAACTACGAGCAGTACTTC. This gives the protein CASSPGHNYEQYF. The gene calls are TRBV19 and TRBJ2-7; D is perhaps TRBD1 (6 bases). V was cut by 6 bases and J by 3 bases, with 12 bases left in between. The CDR3 runs 13 residues. Germline loops: CDR1 LNHDA, CDR2 SQIVND (reference sequence).